Shown below are 31 T cell receptor beta chains from a single sample sequenced in a study of identical twins. Each CDR3 protein gets one entry after TCRdb re-called the 5' RACE reads with MiXCR. The data hold 650,000 to 800,000 distinct CDR3 sequences, with under 9% observed a single time. These data were also filed under a second study, of yellow fever vaccine responses in identical twins.

The sample consisted of PBMCs. These receptor sequences come from a woman between 18 and 29 years old in good health.

V and J are TRBV20-1 and TRBJ2-3; 7 nucleotides line up with TRBD2. The CDR3 sequence is 18 residues long. Losses at the gene ends were 2 bases for V and 2 bases for J; bases not matched to a gene: 16. CDR1 is DFQATT, CDR2 SNEGSKA, per germline (reference sequence). CDR3 residues: CSARTSVGGGLLTDTQYF. DNA for the CDR3: TGCAGTGCTAGAACTTCGGTAGGCGGGGGTCTCCTCACAGATACGCAGTATTTT.

This clonotype turned up a few times. This chain uses TRBV4-3 with TRBJ2-7; D gene ambiguous. This CDR3 region has 15 residues. Germline CDR1 LGHNA, CDR2 YSLEER. Trimming left V 0 bases short and J 1 base short, with 10 bases between. CDR3 protein: CASSQDHTVSYEQYF. The CDR3 region has the DNA TGCGCCAGCAGCCAAGATCATACGGTATCCTACGAGCAGTACTTC.

This clonotype was seen a few times. This chain uses TRBV20-1 with TRBJ2-7; 9 bases are shared with TRBD2. The CDR3 contains 15 residues. V shed 4 bases and J 3 bases; nucleotides not matched to a gene: 10. The V gene's germline CDR1 is DFQATT and CDR2 SNEGSKA (reference sequence). Here the CDR3 DNA reads TGCAGTGCTACACGGCCGTCTAGCGGGGTCTACGAGCAGTACTTC. Protein: CSATRPSSGVYEQYF.

This clonotype was picked up many times. V usage is TRBV7-3 and J usage is TRBJ2-4, with TRBD1 identical over 7 bases. J lost 5 bases, V lost 2 bases, and 6 bases had no gene match. The CDR3 has 15 residues. Per germline, CDR1 SGHTA and CDR2 FQGTGA. The CDR3 region is CASSLRPGQQNIQYF. The DNA of the CDR3 is TGTGCCAGCAGCTTACGGCCGGGACAGCAAAACATTCAGTACTTC.

This clonotype was recorded a few times. This chain links TRBV6-4 with TRBJ2-1; possible D gene TRBD1, 6 bases. The CDR3 sequence is 13 residues long. V gave up 2 bases and J gave up 9 bases, with 11 bases separating them. Germline values: CDR1 MRHNA, CDR2 SNTAGT. The DNA of the CDR3 is TGTGCCAGCAGTGACCAGGGGCAGGGTGAGCAGTTCTTC. Amino acids: CASSDQGQGEQFF.

This clonotype has just a few counts. V usage is TRBV20-1 and J usage is TRBJ2-5; D is possibly TRBD1 or TRBD2 (5 bases each). The CDR3 covers 13 residues. CDR1 is DFQATT, CDR2 SNEGSKA, per germline (reference sequence). Trimming cost V 3 bases and J 4 bases, with 12 bases left between them. The CDR3 is CSASRGWRETQYF. DNA of the CDR3: TGCAGTGCTAGTCGGGGCTGGCGAGAGACCCAGTACTTC.

This clonotype was seen ten or more times. The gene calls are TRBV12-3 or TRBV12-4 and TRBJ1-1; TRBD1 might be the D (5 bases). The CDR3 length is 16 residues. V lost 3 bases and J 1 base, leaving 15 bases between the germline ends. CDR3 protein: CASSLSQGWRNTEAFF. The CDR3 DNA is TGTGCCAGCAGTTTGTCGCAGGGATGGAGGAACACTGAAGCTTTCTTT.

This clonotype showed up just a few times. The J gene is TRBJ2-6, the V gene TRBV5-1; a possible D gene is TRBD1 (6 bases). Trimming cost V 1 base and J 2 bases, with 7 bases left between them. The CDR3 extends over 15 amino acids. Germline V gene lookup returns CDR1 SGHRS and CDR2 YFSETQ. In DNA, the CDR3 is TGCGCCAGCAGCTTGAGGACAGCTGGGGCCAACGTCCTGACTTTC. This encodes CASSLRTAGANVLTF.

This clonotype has just a few counts. The V gene is TRBV5-1, the J gene TRBJ2-3; TRBD2 agrees at 7 bases. This CDR3 comprises 15 residues. Germline V gene data show CDR1 as SGHRS and CDR2 as YFSETQ. With V trimmed by 4 bases and J by 5 bases, 10 bases remained unmatched. The CDR3 region is CASSPRGGGGDTQYF. The DNA for the CDR3 is TGCGCCAGCAGCCCCCGTGGCGGGGGTGGAGATACGCAGTATTTT.

The chain combines TRBV24-1 with TRBJ2-7, with D maybe TRBD2 (5 bases). The V and J ends lost 6 bases and 1 base respectively, with 12 bases between them. Germline V gives CDR1 KGHDR, CDR2 SFDVKD. This CDR3 region has 14 residues. The DNA of the CDR3 is TGTGCCACCAGTCCGCGCGGGTCGTCCTACGAGCAGTACTTC. Translation: CATSPRGSSYEQYF.

This clonotype has only a few counts. The CDR3 protein is CSARSPLGAFF. For the CDR3, the DNA is TGCAGTGCTAGGTCCCCATTGGGTGCGTTCTTC. This chain joins TRBV20-1 and TRBJ2-1; D not certain. There are 11 residues in the CDR3. Trimming pared 3 bases from V and 15 bases from J, leaving 15 bases between. From germline, CDR1 is DFQATT and CDR2 SNEGSKA (reference sequence).

This clonotype came up many times. The rearrangement joins TRBV2 to TRBJ2-7; 7 positions match TRBD2. The CDR3 has 15 amino acids. J was trimmed by 5 bases and V by 5 bases; bases with no gene match: 12. Germline-derived CDR1 and CDR2 are SNHLY and FYNNEI. In nucleotides, the CDR3 is TGTGCCAGCAGTTGGGGACTATCCGGGCGGGACGAGCAGTACTTC. Translated: CASSWGLSGRDEQYF.

This clonotype showed up many times. The rearrangement joins TRBV5-1 to TRBJ2-7, with TRBD1 as a possible D gene (6 bases). The CDR3 spans 15 residues. The ends were cut back, 0 bases at V and 0 bases at J, with 10 bases in the middle. The V gene's germline CDR1 is SGHRS and CDR2 YFSETQ. CDR3 coding DNA: TGCGCCAGCAGCTTGGAGACAGGAGACTCCTACGAGCAGTACTTC. Amino acid sequence: CASSLETGDSYEQYF.

This clonotype was counted many times. The gene calls are TRBV5-5 and TRBJ2-1, with D uncertain. CDR3 size: 13 residues. Germline assignment: CDR1 SGHKS and CDR2 YYEKEE (reference sequence). Trimming pared 4 bases from V and 9 bases from J, leaving 14 bases between. The chain's CDR3 is CASSHSSLVEQFF. The CDR3, as DNA: TGTGCCAGCAGCCACTCTTCCCTTGTTGAGCAGTTCTTC.

This clonotype was observed a few times. J is TRBJ2-7 and V is TRBV12-3 or TRBV12-4; 8 bases match TRBD1. V shed 6 bases and J 6 bases; nucleotides not matched to a gene: 19. The CDR3 is 17 residues long. The DNA of the CDR3 is TGTGCCAGCAGCCCAATCAGGGGGCTGAATACTCCAGGCGAGCAGTACTTC. Encoded protein: CASSPIRGLNTPGEQYF.

The chain couples TRBV24-1 to TRBJ2-3; D possibly corresponds to TRBD2 (5 bases). The V and J ends lost 3 bases and 2 bases respectively, with 14 bases between them. In germline, CDR1 is KGHDR, CDR2 SFDVKD. The CDR3 has 16 residues. DNA of the CDR3: TGTGCCACCAGTGATGATGCTGGACTTTTCACAGATACGCAGTATTTT. This codes for CATSDDAGLFTDTQYF.

This clonotype appeared a few times. This chain links TRBV5-5 with TRBJ2-1; D gene unclear. The germline V gene encodes CDR1 SGHKS and CDR2 YYEKEE (reference sequence). Trimming left V 2 bases short and J 8 bases short, with 14 bases between. This CDR3 comprises 14 residues. The CDR3 spells CASSFGPRSDEQFF. The CDR3 DNA is TGTGCCAGCAGCTTTGGACCTAGAAGTGATGAGCAGTTCTTC.

This clonotype has at least ten counts. The junction departs from germline at one end; a sequencing error may be responsible. CDR3 DNA: TGCAGTGCTAGAGGCGGGGCTTCCTCTAGGGCCAACGTCCTGACTTTC. It specifies CSARGGASSRANVLTF. The V call is TRBV20-1, the J call TRBJ2-6; possibly TRBD2 for D (6 bases). CDR1 and CDR2 (germline): DFQATT, SNEGSKA (reference sequence). This CDR3 is built from 16 residues.

The sample holds many counts of this clonotype. This chain connects TRBV20-1 to TRBJ1-1, with TRBD1 identical over 8 bases. The CDR3 totals 11 residues. The germline V gene encodes CDR1 DFQATT and CDR2 SNEGSKA (reference sequence). CDR3 bases: TGCAGACCTACAGGGGGAATTGAAGCTTTCTTT. It specifies CRPTGGIEAFF.

This chain uses TRBV18 with TRBJ2-5; the match to TRBD1 covers 10 bases. The CDR3 spans 15 residues. The germline V gene encodes CDR1 KGHSH and CDR2 LQKENI. V gave up 6 bases and J gave up 1 base; unmatched junction bases: 5. The CDR3 here is CASSPRTGGQETQYF. The CDR3, as DNA: TGTGCCAGCTCCCCTCGGACAGGGGGCCAAGAGACCCAGTACTTC.

This clonotype came up many times. This chain uses TRBV10-3 with TRBJ1-1; D is possibly TRBD1 (5 bases). V lost 3 bases and J 4 bases, leaving 15 bases between the germline ends. Germline V gives CDR1 ENHRY, CDR2 SYGVKD. The CDR3 consists of 15 residues. The CDR3 here is CAISDPSLRGTEAFF. Here the CDR3 DNA reads TGTGCCATCAGTGACCCATCACTAAGGGGCACTGAAGCTTTCTTT.

The table lists this clonotype with many counts. J is TRBJ1-1 and V is TRBV7-2; unclear D gene. The CDR3 is made up of 14 amino acids. V shed 5 bases and J shed 0 bases, with 10 bases lying between them. From germline, CDR1 is SGHTA and CDR2 FQGNSA. This chain's CDR3 is CASSTDAVNTEAFF. DNA of the CDR3: TGTGCCAGCAGCACGGACGCTGTGAACACTGAAGCTTTCTTT. The variable domain in full, with the rest retrieved from reference TRBV7-2 and TRBJ1-1, is GAGVSQSPSNKVTEKGKDVELRCDPISGHTALYWYRQSLGQGLEFLIYFQGNSAPDKSGLPSDRFSAERTGGSVSTLTIQRTQQEDSAVYLCASSTDAVNTEAFFGQGTRLTVV.

The sample holds many counts of this clonotype. The chain uses TRBV11-2 and TRBJ2-2; D may correspond to TRBD1 or TRBD2 (5 bases each). Germline-derived CDR1 and CDR2 are SGHAT and FQNNGV. The CDR3 has 15 amino acids. V was pared by 8 bases and J by 4 bases, with 17 bases between. DNA of the CDR3: TGTGCCAGCTCCCCCGGGCAGGGAGTCACCGGGGAGCTGTTTTTT. It encodes CASSPGQGVTGELFF.

As to this clonotype: A much larger clonotype is one base distant, so this may be a read error. CDR3 nucleotides: TGTGCCAGCAACCCTCAGGGGGCCGGAGCCTACAATGAGCAGTTCTTC. The encoded protein is CASNPQGAGAYNEQFF. The gene calls are TRBV9 and TRBJ2-1; TRBD1 matches 8 bases. CDR1 is SGDLS, CDR2 YYNGEE, per germline. This CDR3 comprises 16 residues. The V gene end was trimmed by 6 bases and the J gene end by 2 bases; junction bases not matched to a gene: 10.

Only a few counts were recorded for this clonotype. The chain joins TRBV7-2 to TRBJ2-2; maybe TRBD2 (5 bases). This CDR3 comprises 14 residues. Looked up from germline, CDR1 is SGHTA and CDR2 is FQGNSA. Deletions cut 2 bases from V and 6 bases from J, with 10 bases between. This chain's CDR3 is CASSLRSSAGELFF. CDR3 nucleotide sequence: TGTGCCAGCAGCTTACGGAGTAGCGCCGGGGAGCTGTTTTTT.

V gene TRBV27 combines with J gene TRBJ1-1; D call uncertain. Germline lookup yields CDR1 MNHEY and CDR2 SMNVEV (reference sequence). V was cut by 2 bases and J by 1 base, with 20 bases left in between. The CDR3 is 18 residues long. This CDR3 reads CASSLESRVGRTNTEAFF. CDR3 nucleotides: TGTGCCAGCAGTTTAGAATCCCGGGTGGGAAGGACGAACACTGAAGCTTTCTTT.

This clonotype has just a few counts. This chain connects TRBV12-3 or TRBV12-4 to TRBJ2-7; tentative D call: TRBD2 (5 bases). The CDR3 contains 16 residues. V was trimmed by 2 bases and J by 3 bases, leaving 17 bases between them. The CDR3 spells CASSLSREGLFYEQYF. CDR3 DNA sequence: TGTGCCAGCAGTTTAAGTCGAGAGGGCCTTTTCTACGAGCAGTACTTC.

This clonotype was observed a handful of times. CDR3 sequence reads: CASSQWSGGAGDTQYF. Written as DNA, the CDR3 is TGTGCCAGCAGCCAATGGAGCGGGGGGGCTGGAGATACGCAGTATTTT. V gene TRBV3-1 combines with J gene TRBJ2-3; 10 nucleotides match TRBD2. Germline V gene lookup returns CDR1 LGHDT and CDR2 YNNKEL (reference sequence). The CDR3 covers 16 residues. With 2 bases clipped from V and 5 bases from J, the junction kept 7 bases outside the gene matches.

This clonotype was seen a few times. The CDR3 DNA sequence: TGTGCCAGCAGTTTATCCGGGGGACAGGGGCGAAAGATTGAGCAGTTCTTC. This gives the protein CASSLSGGQGRKIEQFF. The chain uses TRBV6-2 or TRBV6-3 and TRBJ2-1; 10 bases line up with TRBD1. This CDR3 is built from 17 residues. Germline lookup yields CDR1 MNHEY and CDR2 SVGEGT. V lost 4 bases to trimming and J lost 9 bases; unmatched junction nucleotides: 15.

This chain uses TRBV9 with TRBJ2-1; D unclear. Germline V lookup: CDR1 SGDLS, CDR2 YYNGEE. The CDR3 has 15 residues. V lost 4 bases and J 2 bases, leaving 13 bases between the germline ends. In nucleotides, the CDR3 is TGTGCCAGCAGCCCCGAGGAAGTAACCTACAATGAGCAGTTCTTC. Translated, it gives CASSPEEVTYNEQFF.

In this sample, this clonotype turned up a few times. The rearrangement uses TRBV27 and TRBJ2-3; D assignment may be TRBD1 or TRBD2 (5 bases each). V was trimmed by 5 bases and J by 9 bases, leaving 12 bases between them. The germline gives CDR1 MNHEY, CDR2 SMNVEV (reference sequence). This CDR3 contains 12 residues. CDR3 sequence reads: CASSLPGRTQYF. DNA for the CDR3: TGTGCCAGCAGTCTACCGGGGCGGACGCAGTATTTT.